Below are 26 T cell receptor beta chains sequenced from a single sample in a study of T cell responses to AZD1222 COVID-19 vaccine. Sequenced by immunoSEQ multiplex PCR; TCRdb stores in-frame clones only, minus some. Of tens of thousands of clones listed, approximately 88% were seen once; the top ten hold 2.4%. This sample comprised peripheral blood, obtained on day 0 of AZD1222 vaccination. The source of these receptors is an adult in good health.

The chain carries TRBV18 and TRBJ2-5; D remains ambiguous. The CDR3 spans 14 residues. The germline CDR1 and CDR2 sequences are KGHSH and LQKENI. The V and J ends lost 0 bases and 2 bases respectively, with 7 bases between them. Written as DNA, the CDR3 is TGTGCCAGCTCACCACCGATGGGGCAAGAGACCCAGTACTTC. Amino acid sequence: CASSPPMGQETQYF.

For the CDR3, the DNA is TGTGCCAGCAGCTTGGGCCAGGGGGGGATCAATGAGCAGTTCTTC. Protein sequence: CASSLGQGGINEQFF. J is TRBJ2-1 and V is TRBV5-4; either TRBD1 or TRBD2 may supply D (7 bases each). The CDR3 length is 15 residues. Germline V gene lookup returns CDR1 SGHNT and CDR2 YYREEE (reference sequence). Trimming stripped 0 bases from V and 6 bases from J, with 13 bases between. Variable domain in full (rest from reference TRBV5-4 and TRBJ2-1): ETGVTQSPTHLIKTRGQQVTLRCSSQSGHNTVSWYQQALGQGPQFIFQYYREEENGRGNFPPRFSGLQFPNYSSELNVNALELDDSALYLCASSLGQGGINEQFFGPGTRLTVL.

This clone was recorded only once. CDR3 region: CASSQAAGYNEQFF. CDR3 in DNA: TGCGCCAGCAGCCAGGCGGCAGGCTACAATGAGCAGTTCTTC. V is TRBV4-3 and J is TRBJ2-1, with D unclear. The CDR3 length is 14 residues. The germline CDR1 and CDR2 sequences are LGHNA and YSLEER. V was clipped by 3 bases and J by 3 bases, with 9 bases between them.

The rearrangement links TRBV11-2 to TRBJ1-1; 7 bases line up with TRBD1. The ends lost 5 bases at V and 0 bases at J; junction bases unmatched: 6. Per the germline V gene, CDR1 is SGHAT and CDR2 is FQNNGV. The CDR3 contains 15 residues. Here the CDR3 reads CASSGRDSMNTEAFF. Here the CDR3 DNA reads TGTGCCAGCAGCGGCAGGGACAGCATGAACACTGAAGCTTTCTTT.

V is TRBV3-1 (or the pseudogene TRBV3-2) and J is TRBJ1-6, with 7 bases aligning to TRBD1. This CDR3 spans 18 amino acids. CDR1 and CDR2 (germline): LGHDT, YNNKEL (reference sequence). Trimming removed 2 bases from V and 1 base from J; junction bases left unmatched: 8. The CDR3 spells CASSQRETGLSYNSPLHF. The DNA for the CDR3 is TGTGCCAGCAGCCAACGCGAGACAGGGCTGTCCTATAATTCACCCCTCCACTTT.

The chain has TRBV3-1 (or the pseudogene TRBV3-2) and TRBJ1-2, with D perhaps matching TRBD1 (5 bases). The CDR3 is made up of 15 amino acids. Germline V gene data show CDR1 as LGHDT and CDR2 as YNNKEL (reference sequence). Trimming stripped 3 bases from V and 4 bases from J, with 15 bases between. CDR3 bases: TGTGCCAGCAGCCACCGAGCCCGGGACCGCTATGGCTACACCTTC. Its protein is CASSHRARDRYGYTF.

The V call is TRBV5-6, the J call TRBJ2-5, with 9 bases matching TRBD2. The CDR3 is 17 amino acids. The V gene end was trimmed by 1 base and the J gene end by 5 bases; junction bases not matched to a gene: 12. Germline loops: CDR1 SGHDT, CDR2 YYEEEE. This CDR3 is CASSLKAAGGPQETQYF. CDR3 coding DNA: TGTGCCAGCAGCTTGAAGGCGGCGGGAGGGCCACAGGAGACCCAGTACTTC.

This chain's CDR3 is CASSGLAGGPNEQFF. The CDR3 DNA reads TGTGCCAGCAGTGGCTTAGCGGGGGGGCCCAATGAGCAGTTCTTC. The rearrangement joins TRBV2 to TRBJ2-1, with 11 nucleotides matching TRBD2. Unmatched junction bases numbered 5, after V lost 4 bases and J lost 6 bases. Per germline, CDR1 SNHLY and CDR2 FYNNEI. This CDR3 region has 15 residues.

The gene calls are TRBV20-1 and TRBJ1-5; no definite D call. CDR3 length equals 16 residues. Germline V gene lookup returns CDR1 DFQATT and CDR2 SNEGSKA (reference sequence). V dropped 4 bases and J dropped 3 bases, with 19 bases sitting between them. The CDR3 loop reads CSAIEAVPDLNQPQHF. The CDR3 region has the DNA TGCAGTGCTATTGAGGCGGTCCCGGACCTCAATCAGCCCCAGCATTTT.

This chain joins TRBV7-2 and TRBJ1-2; TRBD1 matches at 9 bases. Per the germline V gene, CDR1 is SGHTA and CDR2 is FQGNSA. After removal of 5 bases from V and 4 bases from J, the junction contained 8 bases not matched to a gene. The CDR3 has 15 residues. CDR3 DNA: TGTGCCAGCAGCCCACAGGGGGCGGATGCCTATGGCTACACCTTC. It codes for CASSPQGADAYGYTF.

The chain combines TRBV18 with TRBJ1-3; 9 bases match TRBD1. V gave up 3 bases and J gave up 3 bases; unmatched junction bases: 6. This CDR3 contains 16 residues. CDR1 is KGHSH, CDR2 LQKENI, per germline. The CDR3 protein is CASSPTGTGNGNTIYF. The CDR3 DNA follows: TGTGCCAGCTCACCTACCGGGACAGGGAATGGAAACACCATATATTTT.

This chain uses TRBV4-3 with TRBJ2-7, with D possibly TRBD1 on 7 matching bases. Germline V gene sequence: CDR1 LGHNA, CDR2 YSLEER. Between the trimmed V and J ends, which lost 0 bases and 6 bases, there was a span of 12 bases. The CDR3 spans 14 residues. The CDR3 DNA reads TGCGCCAGCAGCCAAGATTGGGGGGACAGCGAGCAGTACTTC. As protein: CASSQDWGDSEQYF.

The rearrangement links TRBV3-1 (or the pseudogene TRBV3-2) to TRBJ1-2; weak D call: TRBD1 (5 bases). CDR1 and CDR2 from the germline V gene are LGHDT and YNNKEL (reference sequence). Trimming left V 1 base short and J 10 bases short, with 10 bases between. The CDR3 has 12 amino acids. The CDR3 here is CASSQVQGVYTF. The CDR3 DNA reads as TGTGCCAGCAGCCAAGTTCAGGGAGTCTACACCTTC.

This chain links TRBV12-3 or TRBV12-4 with TRBJ2-5; TRBD2 is a possible D gene (5 bases). There are 13 residues in the CDR3. Trimming stripped 3 bases from V and 3 bases from J, with 8 bases between. This chain's CDR3 is CASSFKREETQYF. The CDR3 nucleotides are TGTGCCAGCAGTTTTAAGAGGGAAGAGACCCAGTACTTC.

This clone was observed a few times. The CDR3 DNA is TGTGCCAGCAGTTACCCCTTCATCCTTGACCCGACAGGGGGCACTGAAGCTTTCTTT. This gives the protein CASSYPFILDPTGGTEAFF. The V gene is TRBV6-2 or TRBV6-3, the J gene TRBJ1-1, with 9 bases fitting TRBD1. This CDR3 has 19 amino acids. CDR1 is MNHEY, CDR2 SVGEGT, per germline. V lost 2 bases to trimming and J lost 4 bases; unmatched junction nucleotides: 17.

The V call is TRBV9, the J call TRBJ2-5, with 13 positions matching TRBD2. This CDR3 has 15 residues. V lost 0 bases and J lost 5; bases outside the gene matches: 1. Germline V gene data show CDR1 as SGDLS and CDR2 as YYNGEE. Written as DNA, the CDR3 is TGTGCCAGCAGCGTAGCGGGACTAGCGGGGGAGACCCAGTACTTC. Protein sequence: CASSVAGLAGETQYF.

CDR3 sequence reads: CASSLGGTGELFF. The DNA for the CDR3 is TGCGCCAGCAGCTTGGGCGGAACCGGGGAGCTGTTTTTT. This sequence joins TRBV5-1 and TRBJ2-2; D is undetermined. This CDR3 has 13 residues. Germline V lookup: CDR1 SGHRS, CDR2 YFSETQ. Trimming cost V 0 bases and J 5 bases, with 5 bases left between them. Using reference TRBV5-1 and TRBJ2-2 for the parts outside the CDR3, the full variable domain is KAGVTQTPRYLIKTRGQQVTLSCSPISGHRSVSWYQQTPGQGLQFLFEYFSETQRNKGNFPGRFSGRQFSNSRSEMNVSTLELGDSALYLCASSLGGTGELFFGEGSRLTVL.

The V call is TRBV9, the J call TRBJ2-3; D unclear. CDR1 is SGDLS, CDR2 YYNGEE, per germline. V lost 3 bases to trimming and J lost 6 bases, with 8 bases between them. The CDR3 is 12 amino acids. For the CDR3, the DNA is TGTGCCAGCAGCGCGAGATTGGATACGCAGTATTTT. The encoded protein is CASSARLDTQYF.

V gene TRBV5-4 combines with J gene TRBJ1-1; D may be TRBD1 (6 bases). V lost 3 bases and J lost 5, with 14 bases in between. The CDR3 is 14 residues long. Per germline, CDR1 SGHNT and CDR2 YYREEE (reference sequence). The CDR3 nucleotides read TGTGCCAGCAGCTCAGCGGGGGGCGAGACTGAAGCTTTCTTT. It yields the protein CASSSAGGETEAFF.

This sequence joins TRBV27 and TRBJ2-1, with 14 bases matching TRBD2. Trimming removed 7 bases from V and 8 bases from J; junction bases left unmatched: 4. Germline V gene sequence: CDR1 MNHEY, CDR2 SMNVEV (reference sequence). The CDR3 totals 14 residues. CDR3 sequence reads: CASTGTSGSHEQFF. DNA of the CDR3: TGTGCCAGCACAGGGACTAGCGGGAGCCATGAGCAGTTCTTC.

The chain is built from TRBV5-6 and TRBJ2-1, with 11 nucleotides matching TRBD2. This CDR3 has 15 amino acids. Germline CDR1 is SGHDT and CDR2 is YYEEEE. The J segment lost 6 bases and the V segment lost 4 bases, leaving 6 bases of the junction unmatched. CDR3 nucleotides: TGTGCCAGCAGCCATACTAGCGGGAGAACCAATGAGCAGTTCTTC. As protein: CASSHTSGRTNEQFF.

The chain carries TRBV23-1 and TRBJ2-7; the D gene is possibly TRBD2 (5 bases). Being an ORF, TRBV23-1 has a function that is uncertain. The length of the CDR3 is 13 residues. The V gene lost 3 bases and the J gene lost 3 bases, with 9 bases spanning the gap. As DNA, the CDR3 is TGCGCCAGCAGTCATACGGGGTACTACGAGCAGTACTTC. The encoded protein is CASSHTGYYEQYF.

The chain employs TRBV11-1 and TRBJ2-7; D not resolved. The CDR3 contains 11 residues. Germline assignment: CDR1 SGHAT and CDR2 FQDESV (reference sequence). Trimming removed 3 bases at V and 5 bases at J, with 5 bases between. The CDR3 region is CASSFADEQYF. The DNA for the CDR3 is TGTGCCAGCAGCTTTGCGGACGAGCAGTACTTC.

The genes are TRBV5-1 and TRBJ2-7, with 11 bases identical to TRBD2. This CDR3 comprises 16 residues. Germline V gene lookup returns CDR1 SGHRS and CDR2 YFSETQ. The trim removed 4 bases at V and 0 bases at J, leaving 6 bases unmatched. CDR3 nucleotides: TGCGCCAGCAGCCGCGGGACTAGCGGTTTCTCCTACGAGCAGTACTTC. This codes for CASSRGTSGFSYEQYF.

The V call is TRBV2, the J call TRBJ2-1; unclear D gene. Germline V gene data show CDR1 as SNHLY and CDR2 as FYNNEI. The CDR3 is 11 amino acids. V lost 2 bases, J lost 10 bases, and 6 bases lay in between. The CDR3 loop reads CASSELEEQFF. CDR3 sequence (DNA): TGTGCCAGCAGTGAACTGGAGGAGCAGTTCTTC.

The chain has TRBV19 and TRBJ2-7, with D perhaps matching TRBD2 (6 bases). Trimming cost V 5 bases and J 0 bases, with 20 bases left between them. CDR1 LNHDA and CDR2 SQIVND come from the germline V gene (reference sequence). CDR3 length: 17 amino acids. CDR3 DNA: TGTGCCAGTAGTCCCGCCGGATCTACCGGGAGCTCCTACGAGCAGTACTTC. It yields the protein CASSPAGSTGSSYEQYF.